This record covers a single T cell receptor (beta chain). The data stem from a study of control samples from healthy donors and cancer patients. The protocol was immunoSEQ multiplex PCR, while the TCRdb copy is restricted to in-frame clones and leaves out a portion. This sample has some 130,000 clones, with roughly 90% found just once. Sequenced: blood. The source is a man aged 18 to 29 in good health.

The CDR3 sequence is CASIWGANTEAFF. CDR3 nucleotide sequence: TGTGCCAGCATATGGGGAGCAAACACTGAAGCTTTCTTT. The V gene is TRBV7-9, the J gene TRBJ1-1; no reliable D call. Germline V gene lookup returns CDR1 SEHNR and CDR2 FQNEAQ (reference sequence). The CDR3 has 13 residues. Trimming stripped 7 bases from V and 2 bases from J, with 11 bases between.